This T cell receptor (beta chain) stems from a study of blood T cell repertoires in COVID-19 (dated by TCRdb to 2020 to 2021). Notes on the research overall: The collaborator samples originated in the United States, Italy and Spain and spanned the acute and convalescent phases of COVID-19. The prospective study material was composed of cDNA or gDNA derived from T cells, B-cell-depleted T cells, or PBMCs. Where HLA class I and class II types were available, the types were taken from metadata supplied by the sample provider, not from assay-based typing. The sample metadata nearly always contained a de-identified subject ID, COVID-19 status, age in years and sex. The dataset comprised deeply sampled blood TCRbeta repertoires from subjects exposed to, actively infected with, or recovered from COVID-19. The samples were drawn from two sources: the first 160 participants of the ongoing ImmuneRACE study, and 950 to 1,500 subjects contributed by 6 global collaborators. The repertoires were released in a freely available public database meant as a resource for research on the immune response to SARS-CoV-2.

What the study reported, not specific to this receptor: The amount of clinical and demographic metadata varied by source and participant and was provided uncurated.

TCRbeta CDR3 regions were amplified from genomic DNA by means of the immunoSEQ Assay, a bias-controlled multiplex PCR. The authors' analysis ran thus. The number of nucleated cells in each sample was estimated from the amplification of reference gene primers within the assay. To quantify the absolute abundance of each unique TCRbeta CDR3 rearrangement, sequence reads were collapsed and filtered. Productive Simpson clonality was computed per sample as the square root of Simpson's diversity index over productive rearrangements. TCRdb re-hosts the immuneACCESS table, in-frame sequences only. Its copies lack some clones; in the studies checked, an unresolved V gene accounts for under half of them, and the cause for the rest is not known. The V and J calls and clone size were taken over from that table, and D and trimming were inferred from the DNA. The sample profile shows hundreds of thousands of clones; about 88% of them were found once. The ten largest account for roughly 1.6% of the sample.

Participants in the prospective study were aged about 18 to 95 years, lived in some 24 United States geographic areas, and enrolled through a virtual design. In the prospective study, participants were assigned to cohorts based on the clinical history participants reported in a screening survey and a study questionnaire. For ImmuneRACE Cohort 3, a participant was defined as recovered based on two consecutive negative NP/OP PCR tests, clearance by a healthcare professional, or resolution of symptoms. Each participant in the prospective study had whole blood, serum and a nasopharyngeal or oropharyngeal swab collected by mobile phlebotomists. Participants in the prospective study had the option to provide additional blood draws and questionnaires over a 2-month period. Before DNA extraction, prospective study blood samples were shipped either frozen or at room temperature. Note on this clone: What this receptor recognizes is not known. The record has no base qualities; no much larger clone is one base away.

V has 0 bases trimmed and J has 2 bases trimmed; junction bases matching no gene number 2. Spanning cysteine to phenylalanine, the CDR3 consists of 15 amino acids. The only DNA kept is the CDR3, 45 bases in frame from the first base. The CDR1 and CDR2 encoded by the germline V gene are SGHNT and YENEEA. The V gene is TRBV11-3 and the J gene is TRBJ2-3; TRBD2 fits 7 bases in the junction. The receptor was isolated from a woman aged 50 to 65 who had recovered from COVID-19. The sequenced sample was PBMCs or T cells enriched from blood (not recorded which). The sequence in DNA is TGTGCCAGCAGCTTAGAGGGACTAAACACAGATACGCAGTATTTT. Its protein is CASSLEGLNTDTQYF.